A selection of T cell receptor beta chains follows, all from one sample in a study of T cell changes during pregnancy in multiple sclerosis. This table comes from immunoSEQ multiplex PCR, and its TCRdb copy is limited to in-frame clones, with some not included. The table records around 58,000 clones, around nine tenths of them present only once. This specimen consisted of peripheral blood, obtained before pregnancy. These receptors all stem from a female donor with multiple sclerosis, enrolled in a pregnancy study. The CDR3 runs from the conserved cysteine through the conserved F or W. D genes are given only for firm matches. The size of a clone is reported for some rows only, either as once, few or many, or as a class for expanded clones.

TRBJ1-2,NA,TRBV15,TRBD1,TGTGCCACCAGCAGCAGGGGGCAGAGGGGCTACACCTTC,CATSSRGQRGYTF
TRBJ1-1,NA,TRBV19,NA,TGTGCCAGTAGTATTTCCAGGGCGAACACTGAAGCTTTCTTT,CASSISRANTEAFF
TRBJ1-1,NA,TRBV27,NA,TGTGCCAGCAGTTTAGGGAGGGGGGCGAACACTGAAGCTTTCTTT,CASSLGRGANTEAFF
TRBJ1-1,NA,TRBV4-3,NA,TGCGCCAGCAGCCACCTACAGGGCGGAGACACTGAAGCTTTCTTT,CASSHLQGGDTEAFF
TRBJ1-2,NA,TRBV11-2,TRBD1,TGTGCCAGCAGCCCGATGGACAGGCCGATATATGGCTACACCTTC,CASSPMDRPIYGYTF
TRBJ1-2,NA,TRBV12-5,NA,TGTGCTAGTGGTTTGGGGGCCGTCGGCGGGGGTGCGGGAGGCTACACCTTC,CASGLGAVGGGAGGYTF
TRBJ2-1,NA,TRBV4-1,TRBD2,TGCGCCAGCAGCCTCGTCTCTAGCGGGGGGAGTTACAATGAGCAGTTCTTC,CASSLVSSGGSYNEQFF
TRBJ1-1,NA,TRBV6-5,NA,TGTGCCAGCAGTACCCCCTCACAACGTCGGGATTTCTTT,CASSTPSQRRDFF
TRBJ1-3,NA,TRBV10-3,NA,TGTGCCATCAGTGTGGCGGACTCCTCTGGAAACACCATATATTTT,CAISVADSSGNTIYF
TRBJ2-7,NA,TRBV5-4,TRBD1,TGTGCCAGCAGCTTGTCGACAGGGGTCATACACGAGCAGTACTTC,CASSLSTGVIHEQYF
TRBJ1-5,NA,TRBV7-9,NA,TGTGCCAGCAGCCTCGGCAATCAGCCCCAGCATTTT,CASSLGNQPQHF
TRBJ2-7,NA,TRBV5-1,TRBD2,TGCGCCAGCAGCTTGGGAGAGCGGGGGCCCGGGCGCCGAGGGTACTTC,CASSLGERGPGRRGYF
TRBJ1-4,NA,TRBV19,NA,TGTGCCAGTAGTATAGGGGGACTTCTTAATGAAAAACTGTTTTTT,CASSIGGLLNEKLFF
TRBJ1-1,few,TRBV30,NA,TGTGCCTGGAGTGGGGCAAGGACTGAAGCTTTCTTT,CAWSGARTEAFF
TRBJ1-6,once,TRBV7-2,TRBD1,TGTGCCAGCAGCACCCGACAGGGAAATTCACCCCTCCACTTT,CASSTRQGNSPLHF
TRBJ1-1,few,TRBV7-3,NA,TGTGCCAGCAGCTGGGGAGGGTTCACTGAAGCTTTCTTT,CASSWGGFTEAFF
TRBJ2-5,NA,TRBV6-5,NA,TGTGCCAGCAGTTTATCCCCGTACCAAGAGACCCAGTACTTC,CASSLSPYQETQYF
TRBJ1-6,NA,TRBV7-3,TRBD1,TGTGCCAGCAGCCCAGGGACAGGGAATAATTCACCCCTCCACTTT,CASSPGTGNNSPLHF
TRBJ2-3,once,TRBV7-2,TRBD2,TGTGCCAGCAGACTAGCGGGGGGGCCAGGCGGCACAGATACGCAGTATTTT,CASRLAGGPGGTDTQYF
TRBJ2-1,NA,TRBV29-1,TRBD2,TGCAGCGTTGAACGACTAGCCAGCAATGAGCAGTTCTTC,CSVERLASNEQFF
TRBJ2-5,NA,TRBV7-2,NA,TGTGCCAGCAGCGGAGTTAACCGTGAGACCCAGTACTTC,CASSGVNRETQYF
TRBJ1-5,NA,TRBV6-5,TRBD1,TGTGCCAGCAGTTCAGGACAGGGGGCATATCAGCCCCAGCATTTT,CASSSGQGAYQPQHF
TRBJ1-1,NA,TRBV19,NA,TGTGCCAGTAGTATCGGTGAGAACACTGAAGCTTTCTTT,CASSIGENTEAFF
TRBJ1-1,NA,TRBV4-3,NA,TGCGCCAGCAGCCAACGAACGGGCACTGAAGCTTTCTTT,CASSQRTGTEAFF
TRBJ1-2,NA,TRBV5-1,TRBD1,TGCGCCAGCAGCTTGGGGGGACAGGGGAGTGGCTACACCTTC,CASSLGGQGSGYTF
TRBJ1-2,NA,TRBV6-5,NA,TGTGCCAGCAGTCACGGACAGTATGGCTACACCTTC,CASSHGQYGYTF
TRBJ2-5,NA,TRBV29-1,NA,TGCAGCGTTGAAATAGCGGCAAAAGAGACCCAGTACTTC,CSVEIAAKETQYF
TRBJ2-7,NA,TRBV30,TRBD1,TGTGCCTGGAACACCACAGGGGACTCCTACGAGCAGTACTTC,CAWNTTGDSYEQYF